This paragraph reports one T cell receptor beta chain. Its antigen is not known. The record originates from a study of radiotherapy plus CTLA-4 blockade in lung cancer. Study at large: The study recorded objective responses in about 20% of patients and disease control in 31%.

The study, taken as a whole, reports: Among reported predictors of response, early blood T cell clone dynamics with interferon-beta performed best. Blood-borne expansion of tumor-derived TCR clones followed radiotherapy plus ipilimumab.

Focal radiation was given together with CTLA-4 blockade (ipilimumab) to patients with chemo-refractory metastatic non-small-cell lung cancer. TCRdb keeps only in-frame clones here, not all; method: immunoSEQ multiplex PCR. The table records some 110,000 clones, around 75% of them present only once. This CDR3 contains 17 residues. Germline CDR1 is SGHTA and CDR2 is FQGNSA. Trimming removed 3 bases from V and 5 bases from J, with 21 bases in between. This sequence joins TRBV7-2 and TRBJ2-3; possible D gene TRBD1, 7 bases. This TCR was recovered from a human donor with non-small cell lung cancer who had a partial response to radiotherapy plus ipilimumab. The sample consisted of peripheral blood, taken from a patient treated with radiotherapy plus ipilimumab. CDR3 DNA: TGTGCCAGCAGCTTCCGGGCTTCGCGGCAGGGGGGAGATACGCAGTATTTT. This sequence encodes CASSFRASRQGGDTQYF.